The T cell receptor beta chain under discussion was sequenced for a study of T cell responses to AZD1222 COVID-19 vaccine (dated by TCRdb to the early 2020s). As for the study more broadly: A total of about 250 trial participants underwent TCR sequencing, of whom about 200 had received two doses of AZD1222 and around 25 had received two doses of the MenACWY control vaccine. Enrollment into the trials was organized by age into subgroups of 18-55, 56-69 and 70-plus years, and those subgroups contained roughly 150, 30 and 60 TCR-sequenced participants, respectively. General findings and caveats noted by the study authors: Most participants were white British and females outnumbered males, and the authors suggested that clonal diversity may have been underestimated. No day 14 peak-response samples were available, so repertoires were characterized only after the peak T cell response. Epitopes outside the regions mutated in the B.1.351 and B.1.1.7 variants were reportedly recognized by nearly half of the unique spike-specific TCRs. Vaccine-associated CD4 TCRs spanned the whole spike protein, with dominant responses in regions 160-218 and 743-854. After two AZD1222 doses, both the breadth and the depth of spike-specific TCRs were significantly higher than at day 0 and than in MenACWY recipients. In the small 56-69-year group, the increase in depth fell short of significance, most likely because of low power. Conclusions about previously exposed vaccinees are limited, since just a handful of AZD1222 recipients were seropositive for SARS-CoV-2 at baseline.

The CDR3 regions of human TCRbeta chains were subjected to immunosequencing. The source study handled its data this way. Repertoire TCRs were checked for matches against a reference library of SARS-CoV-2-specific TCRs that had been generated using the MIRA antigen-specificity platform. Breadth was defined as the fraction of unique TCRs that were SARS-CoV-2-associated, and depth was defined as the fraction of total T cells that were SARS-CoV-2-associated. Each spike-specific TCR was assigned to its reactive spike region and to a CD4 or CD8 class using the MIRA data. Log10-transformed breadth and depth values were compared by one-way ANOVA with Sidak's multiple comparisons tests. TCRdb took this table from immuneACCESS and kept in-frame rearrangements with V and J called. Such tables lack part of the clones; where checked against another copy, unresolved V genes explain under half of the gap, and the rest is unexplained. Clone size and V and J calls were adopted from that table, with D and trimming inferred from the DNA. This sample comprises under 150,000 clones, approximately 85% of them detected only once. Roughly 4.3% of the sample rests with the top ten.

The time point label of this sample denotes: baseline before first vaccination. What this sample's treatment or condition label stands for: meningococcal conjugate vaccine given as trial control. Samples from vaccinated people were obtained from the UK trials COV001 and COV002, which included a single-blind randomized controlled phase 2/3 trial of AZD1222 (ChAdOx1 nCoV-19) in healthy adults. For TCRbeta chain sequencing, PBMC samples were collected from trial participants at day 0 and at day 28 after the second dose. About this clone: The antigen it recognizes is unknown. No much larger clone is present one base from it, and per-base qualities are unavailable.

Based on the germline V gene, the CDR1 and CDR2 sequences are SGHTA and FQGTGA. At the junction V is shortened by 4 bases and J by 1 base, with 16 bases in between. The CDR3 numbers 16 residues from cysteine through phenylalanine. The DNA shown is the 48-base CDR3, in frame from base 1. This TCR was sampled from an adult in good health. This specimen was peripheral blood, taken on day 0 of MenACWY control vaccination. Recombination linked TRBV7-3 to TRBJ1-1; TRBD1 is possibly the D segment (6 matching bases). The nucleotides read TGTGCCAGCAGCTCCCAATCCGGGACACGGAACACTGAAGCTTTCTTT. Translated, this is CASSSQSGTRNTEAFF. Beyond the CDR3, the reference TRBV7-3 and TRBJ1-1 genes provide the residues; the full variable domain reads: GAGVSQTPSNKVTEKGKYVELRCDPISGHTALYWYRQSLGQGPEFLIYFQGTGAADDSGLPNDRFFAVRPEGSVSTLKIQRTERGDSAVYLCASSSQSGTRNTEAFFGQGTRLTVV.